These T cell receptor beta chains were read from a single sample in a study of blood T cell repertoires in COVID-19. This table comes from immunoSEQ multiplex PCR, and its TCRdb copy is limited to in-frame clones, with some not included. The repertoire holds roughly 250,000 clones, with 65% to 85% as singletons. Sequences were obtained from peripheral blood. These receptor sequences come from a man aged 45-65 years with active or convalescent COVID-19. CDR3s include the opening cysteine and the closing phenylalanine or tryptophan. Fields, in order: V gene, J gene, clone size, D gene, CDR3 protein, CDR3 DNA. A D gene is named only where the DNA matches it firmly. Part of the rows lack a size; the others show once, few, many or a class for expanded clones.

TRBV5-4	TRBJ1-1	-	-	CASNDWNTEAFF	TGTGCCAGCAACGACTGGAACACTGAAGCTTTCTTT
TRBV19	TRBJ1-1	-	-	CASSTNRAEDTEAFF	TGTGCCAGTAGTACCAACAGGGCTGAGGACACTGAAGCTTTCTTT
TRBV19	TRBJ1-1	-	TRBD1	CASSMGTGTEAFF	TGTGCCAGTAGTATGGGGACAGGCACTGAAGCTTTCTTT
TRBV19	TRBJ2-6	-	-	CASRAGPGANVLTF	TGTGCCAGTAGGGCGGGGCCTGGGGCCAACGTCCTGACTTTC
TRBV18	TRBJ2-7	-	TRBD2	CASSPPKRGGPEQYF	TGTGCCAGCTCACCACCCAAGCGGGGGGGCCCGGAGCAGTACTTC
TRBV30	TRBJ2-5	-	TRBD2	CAWRSGGETQYF	TGTGCCTGGAGGTCGGGAGGGGAGACCCAGTACTTC
TRBV21-1	TRBJ2-7	few	-	CASSKVSQHYEQYF	TGTGCCAGCAGCAAAGTGTCACAGCACTACGAGCAGTACTTC
TRBV10-1	TRBJ1-1	-	-	CASSRREGDTEAFF	TGCGCCAGCAGTCGACGTGAGGGGGACACTGAAGCTTTCTTT
TRBV9	TRBJ1-6	few	-	CASSDRTAGSPLHF	TGTGCCAGCAGCGACCGGACGGCGGGGTCACCCCTCCACTTT
TRBV19	TRBJ1-3	-	-	CASSFSGNTIYF	TGTGCCAGTTCTTTTAGTGGAAACACCATATATTTT
TRBV19	TRBJ1-1	-	-	CASRARGGNTEAFF	TGTGCCAGTAGAGCCCGAGGGGGGAACACTGAAGCTTTCTTT
TRBV13	TRBJ1-2	-	-	CASSLRQNYGYTF	TGTGCCAGCAGCTTAAGACAGAACTATGGCTACACCTTC
TRBV30	TRBJ2-7	-	TRBD1	CAWDDRGYEQYF	TGTGCCTGGGACGACAGGGGCTACGAGCAGTACTTC
TRBV12-5	TRBJ1-1	-	-	CASGWGTSTEAFF	TGTGCTAGTGGTTGGGGGACATCTACTGAAGCTTTCTTT
TRBV4-2	TRBJ2-3	-	TRBD2	CASSQEGSGGFGTQYF	TGTGCCAGCAGCCAAGAGGGTAGCGGGGGATTTGGGACGCAGTATTTT